These T cell receptor beta chains were read from a single sample in a study of control samples from healthy donors and cancer patients. TCRdb's copy holds only in-frame clones and misses some; the assay was immunoSEQ multiplex PCR. The sample shows roughly 130,000 clones, around nine tenths of them seen only once. Sequencing input: blood. The receptors here all came from a man in his forties or fifties in good health. Both conserved end residues are part of each CDR3. D genes are given only for firm matches. A clone size is listed for some rows: how often the clone was seen (once, few, many), or a class if it is expanded.

j_call cdr3_length d_call v_call clone_size cdr3_nt cdr3_aa
TRBJ2-7 14 - TRBV28 - TGTGCCAGCAGTCTACACCAGGGGGGCTACGAGCAGTACTTC CASSLHQGGYEQYF
TRBJ1-4 16 - TRBV21-1 - TGTGCCAGCAGCCTTACGACCCCTCAGTTGTTTGAAAAACTGTTTTTT CASSLTTPQLFEKLFF
TRBJ2-7 16 TRBD1 TRBV6-5 - TGTGCCAGCAGTTACATAACCGGGACAGGGATCTACGAGCAGTACTTC CASSYITGTGIYEQYF
TRBJ1-5 13 TRBD1 TRBV28 - TGTGCCAGCAGTCCGGGACAGGGTCAGCCCCAGCATTTT CASSPGQGQPQHF
TRBJ1-4 15 - TRBV9 - TGTGCCAGCAGCGCCCGGACGGGGGGTGGTGAAAAACTGTTTTTT CASSARTGGGEKLFF
TRBJ1-6 14 - TRBV30 - TGTGCCTGGAGATTGAGCTCCTATAATTCACCCCTCCACTTT CAWRLSSYNSPLHF
TRBJ2-7 17 TRBD1 TRBV28 - TGTGCCAGCAGTCCTCACCTGGGACAGTTGAGCTCCTACGAGCAGTACTTC CASSPHLGQLSSYEQYF
TRBJ2-7 15 TRBD1 TRBV7-6 - TGTGCCAGCAGCCCAGGACAGGGTAGGGCCTACGAGCAGTACTTC CASSPGQGRAYEQYF
TRBJ2-3 17 - TRBV6-1 - TGTGCCAGCAGTGTGAACGGGGGGCCGTATAGCACAGATACGCAGTATTTT CASSVNGGPYSTDTQYF
TRBJ2-7 16 TRBD2 TRBV7-2 - TGTGCCAGCAGCTCGGGAGGGTCTGGGTCCTCGCGGGAGCAGTACTTC CASSSGGSGSSREQYF
TRBJ1-3 13 - TRBV30 - TGTGCCTGGAGTCCAGGCCGAGGAAACACCATATATTTT CAWSPGRGNTIYF
TRBJ2-7 13 - TRBV7-2 once TGTGCCAGCAGCTTACCGGTCCTCCGGGAGCAGTACTTC CASSLPVLREQYF
TRBJ2-7 13 - TRBV18 - TGTGCCAGCTCACAGGGCCAGACCTACGAGCAGTACTTC CASSQGQTYEQYF
TRBJ2-3 14 - TRBV7-9 - TGTGCCAGCAGCTTAGACTACAGCACAGATACGCAGTATTTT CASSLDYSTDTQYF
TRBJ2-1 15 TRBD1 TRBV24-1 once TGTGCCACCAGTAAGACAGGGGGCGCTTACAATGAGCAGTTCTTC CATSKTGGAYNEQFF
TRBJ1-5 14 - TRBV6-6 - TGTGCCAGCAGTTACGGGCAGGGCAATCAGCCCCAGCATTTT CASSYGQGNQPQHF
TRBJ2-1 12 - TRBV9 once TGTGCCAGCACGGCGAATCACAATGAGCAGTTCTTC CASTANHNEQFF
TRBJ2-5 12 - TRBV5-1 - TGCGCCAGCAGTTTTAACCAAGAGACCCAGTACTTC CASSFNQETQYF
TRBJ2-3 19 TRBD2 TRBV3-1/TRBV3-2 - TGTGCCAGCAGCCCAAGATATAGCGGGGGTTACGCAAGCACAGATACGCAGTATTTT CASSPRYSGGYASTDTQYF
TRBJ2-2 16 - TRBV7-2 - TGTGCCAGCAGCTCACGAACCCTAGTTACCGCCGGGGAGCTGTTTTTT CASSSRTLVTAGELFF